This T cell receptor (beta chain) was identified during a study of cytomegalovirus exposure and HLA in healthy donors. Study-level information: Within the Caucasian-associated ancestry cluster were roughly 79% of the approximately 400 genotyped donors.

A word on this clone: Its antigen is still unknown.

Findings and limits, study-wide: Later analysis showed most CMV-associated TCR beta chains appearing HLA-restricted.

13 Jbeta primers and 60 Vbeta primers were used for the PCR. Assay: immunoSEQ multiplex PCR; the TCRdb copy retains only in-frame clones and omits some. The sample lists 160,000 or so clones; approximately 80% were seen once. Trimming removed 5 bases from V and 2 bases from J; junction bases left unmatched: 6. From germline, CDR1 is SGHTA and CDR2 FQGTGA. This CDR3 comprises 15 residues. The chain employs TRBV7-3 and TRBJ2-3, with 8 bases aligning to TRBD2. This TCR was recovered from a man aged 30 to 39 in good health and CMV-seropositive. Source material: PBMCs. The CDR3 loop reads CASSRGGGYTDTQYF. The DNA of the CDR3 is TGTGCCAGCAGCCGGGGGGGCGGATACACAGATACGCAGTATTTT.